One and the same sample provided the 14 T cell receptor beta chains below, sequenced in a study of early T cells in non-severe SARS-CoV-2 infection. One entry per CDR3 protein, called by TCRdb with MiXCR from the 5' RACE reads. Of around 31,000 distinct CDR3 sequences listed, 8.5% to 10% are singletons. Source material: whole blood. The receptors stem from an adult who was a healthcare worker with PCR-confirmed SARS-CoV-2 infection or an uninfected control (not recorded which).

On this clonotype itself: The junction departs from germline at one end; a sequencing error may be responsible. J is TRBJ1-1 and V is TRBV5-1; weak D call: TRBD1 (6 bases). Germline-derived CDR1 and CDR2 are SGHRS and YFSETQ. The CDR3 length is 15 residues. The CDR3 DNA sequence: TGCGCCTGCAGGGGCGAGACAGGAGCGAACACTGAAGCTTTCTTT. Residues: CACRGETGANTEAFF.

This clonotype was counted many times. The CDR3 DNA reads TGTGCCAGCAGCTACGGGGGACAGGGTTATCAGCCCCAGCATTTT. It codes for CASSYGGQGYQPQHF. The gene calls are TRBV7-2 and TRBJ1-5, with 9 nucleotides matching TRBD1. This CDR3 contains 15 residues. J lost 5 bases, V lost 4 bases, and 6 bases had no gene match. CDR1 and CDR2 (germline): SGHTA, FQGNSA.

This clonotype was observed a handful of times. The chain is built from TRBV24-1 and TRBJ2-5; 9 bases are a match to TRBD2. Germline trimming cut 4 bases from V and 5 bases from J; bases unmatched to any gene: 4. Germline CDR1 and CDR2: KGHDR and SFDVKD. The CDR3 spans 14 residues. The CDR3 loop is CATSDTGLAETQYF. DNA for the CDR3: TGTGCCACCAGTGACACAGGACTAGCGGAGACCCAGTACTTC.

Comment on this clonotype: One base away lies a much larger clone, so this may be a sequencing read error. The chain employs TRBV24-1 and TRBJ2-5; the D gene is possibly TRBD2 (5 bases). Germline V lookup: CDR1 KGHDR, CDR2 SFDVKD. The CDR3 consists of 13 residues. CDR3 bases: TGTGCCACCCGTGGGGTCGAGAGGGAGACCCAGTGCTTC. It translates to CATRGVERETQCF.

The table lists this clonotype with many counts. The chain is built from TRBV7-9 and TRBJ2-4; 8 bases map to TRBD1. This CDR3 region has 18 residues. Germline loops: CDR1 SEHNR, CDR2 FQNEAQ (reference sequence). The trim removed 5 bases at V and 1 base at J, leaving 13 bases unmatched. DNA of the CDR3: TGTGCCAGCAGCCCCCCCCCCGGACAGGGTGGGGCCAAAAACATTCAGTACTTC. This translates into CASSPPPGQGGAKNIQYF.

This clonotype has a count of ten or more. As DNA, the CDR3 is TGCAGTGCTTCCTCCCCACTAGCGGGGGCTACCGGAGGAGAGACCCAGTACTTC. The encoded protein is CSASSPLAGATGGETQYF. The chain links TRBV20-1 to TRBJ2-5; 11 positions agree with TRBD2. Germline CDR1 is DFQATT and CDR2 is SNEGSKA (reference sequence). The junction had 18 bases not matched to a gene; V was cut back by 5 bases and J by 4 bases. The CDR3 spans 18 residues.

This clonotype occurred a few times. The J gene is TRBJ1-5, the V gene TRBV9; tentative D call: TRBD1 (6 bases). Trimming took 4 bases from V and 3 from J, leaving 8 bases between them. Germline V gene data show CDR1 as SGDLS and CDR2 as YYNGEE. The CDR3 has 13 residues. This chain's CDR3 is CASSSGDNQPQHF. The CDR3 DNA is TGTGCCAGCAGCTCAGGGGACAATCAGCCCCAGCATTTT.

In this sample, this clonotype turned up a few times. V gene TRBV2 combines with J gene TRBJ1-6; 7 bases align to TRBD1. Germline V gene data show CDR1 as SNHLY and CDR2 as FYNNEI. This CDR3 is built from 13 residues. The V and J ends lost 6 bases and 13 bases, in that order; junction bases with no gene match: 9. The CDR3 nucleotides read TGTGCCAGCAGCCCGACAGGGTCGGGTCCCCTCCACTTT. It specifies CASSPTGSGPLHF.

This sequence joins TRBV28 and TRBJ2-3, with unresolved D. The CDR3 runs 12 residues. Between the trimmed V and J ends, which lost 7 bases and 4 bases, there was a span of 9 bases. Per germline, CDR1 MDHEN and CDR2 SYDVKM. CDR3 in amino acids: CASTTLADTQYF. CDR3 coding DNA: TGTGCCAGCACTACCCTAGCAGATACGCAGTATTTT.

There are a few counts of this clonotype. The rearrangement uses TRBV10-3 and TRBJ2-7; either TRBD1 or TRBD2 may supply D (6 bases each). In germline, CDR1 is ENHRY, CDR2 SYGVKD. The CDR3 has 15 residues. Deletions cut 0 bases from V and 2 bases from J, with 11 bases between. CDR3 amino acids: CAISESEGHTYEQYF. The CDR3 DNA is TGTGCCATCAGTGAGTCGGAGGGACACACCTACGAGCAGTACTTC.

This clonotype was counted many times. This rearrangement joins TRBV6-6 to TRBJ1-6; D uncertain. The V gene's germline CDR1 is MNHNY and CDR2 SVGAGI (reference sequence). V lost 5 bases and J 7 bases, leaving 15 bases between the germline ends. The CDR3 consists of 15 residues. Written as DNA, the CDR3 is TGTGCCAGCAGTCGAACCCAGCTTACCAATTCACCCCTCCACTTT. This translates into CASSRTQLTNSPLHF.

V gene TRBV9 combines with J gene TRBJ1-2; TRBD1 matches at 8 bases. From germline, CDR1 is SGDLS and CDR2 YYNGEE. Losses at the gene ends were 4 bases for V and 4 bases for J; bases not matched to a gene: 9. This CDR3 has 15 amino acids. DNA of the CDR3: TGTGCCAGCAGCCCACGTGGACAGGGCAGCTATGGCTACACCTTC. Its protein product is CASSPRGQGSYGYTF.

Ten or more counts support this clonotype. The V call is TRBV20-1, the J call TRBJ2-7; 9 positions match TRBD2. With V trimmed by 3 bases and J by 3 bases, 6 bases remained unmatched. Germline values: CDR1 DFQATT, CDR2 SNEGSKA (reference sequence). This CDR3 region has 14 residues. CDR3 nucleotides: TGCAGTGCTAGTGGGCGAGCGGGGGGCTACGAGCAGTACTTC. Its translation: CSASGRAGGYEQYF.

This clonotype was found many times. The chain is built from TRBV19 and TRBJ1-5, with a tentative D call TRBD1 (6 bases). V gave up 7 bases and J gave up 5 bases, with 15 bases separating them. This CDR3 has 14 residues. Germline V lookup: CDR1 LNHDA, CDR2 SQIVND (reference sequence). CDR3 loop: CASTGQGIYQPQHF. Written as DNA, the CDR3 is TGTGCCAGTACAGGGCAGGGGATCTATCAGCCCCAGCATTTT.